This is a list of T cell receptor beta chains from one sample in a study of blood T cell repertoires in COVID-19. Profiling relied on immunoSEQ multiplex PCR, and the TCRdb table lists in-frame clones only, not all of them. The data contain just over 300,000 clones, 80% to 90% of them singletons. Material for sequencing was PBMCs or T cells enriched from blood (not recorded which). The origin of the receptors is a woman aged 18-35 years who had recovered from COVID-19. CDR3s include the opening cysteine and the closing phenylalanine or tryptophan. The D gene is left open where the match is weak. For some rows the clone size is stated as once, few or many, or as a class when expanded; others skip it.

clone size | CDR3 length | J gene | D gene | V gene | CDR3 protein | CDR3 DNA
. | 17 | TRBJ1-2 | . | TRBV5-4 | CASSLKPVPGNMKSYTF | TGTGCCAGCAGCTTGAAACCCGTGCCAGGGAATATGAAGAGCTACACCTTC
. | 15 | TRBJ2-7 | . | TRBV18 | CASSPPAGPSYEQYF | TGTGCCAGCTCACCTCCCGCGGGGCCCTCCTACGAGCAGTACTTC
. | 16 | TRBJ1-2 | TRBD1 | TRBV28 | CASSLSGQGAGYGYTF | TGTGCCAGCAGTTTATCGGGACAGGGGGCAGGGTATGGCTACACCTTC
. | 15 | TRBJ2-1 | TRBD1 | TRBV5-6 | CASTRGQGAYNEQFF | TGTGCCAGCACCAGGGGACAGGGGGCTTACAATGAGCAGTTCTTC
. | 17 | TRBJ2-1 | TRBD2 | TRBV9 | CASSVGLAGSSYNEQFF | TGTGCCAGCAGCGTAGGGCTAGCGGGTAGCTCCTACAATGAGCAGTTCTTC
. | 17 | TRBJ2-1 | . | TRBV29-1 | CSVVDKLRGLRYNEQFF | TGCAGCGTTGTTGATAAATTGCGGGGGCTTCGCTACAATGAGCAGTTCTTC
few | 17 | TRBJ2-2 | TRBD1 | TRBV27 | CASRPGPGQGFSGELFF | TGTGCCAGCAGACCAGGCCCGGGACAGGGTTTTTCCGGGGAGCTGTTTTTT
. | 14 | TRBJ1-3 | TRBD1 | TRBV13 | CASSQYRGRNTIYF | TGTGCCAGCAGTCAATACAGGGGCCGAAACACCATATATTTT
. | 14 | TRBJ1-1 | . | TRBV18 | CASSPLTGEAEAFF | TGTGCCAGCTCCCCTCTAACGGGGGAGGCTGAAGCTTTCTTT
once | 11 | TRBJ1-2 | . | TRBV29-1 | CSAEQGYGYTF | TGCAGCGCAGAACAGGGCTATGGCTACACCTTC
few | 15 | TRBJ1-6 | . | TRBV7-2 | CASSLVAHNNSPLHF | TGTGCCAGCAGCTTAGTCGCACACAATAATTCACCCCTCCACTTT
. | 15 | TRBJ2-1 | . | TRBV7-9 | CASSFSFADYNEQFF | TGTGCCAGCAGCTTTAGCTTCGCGGATTACAATGAGCAGTTCTTC
. | 17 | TRBJ2-3 | TRBD2 | TRBV4-2 | CASSQGSGVQDTDTQYF | TGTGCCAGCAGCCAAGGGAGCGGGGTCCAAGACACAGATACGCAGTATTTT
few | 17 | TRBJ1-3 | . | TRBV9 | CASSVGGTLGSGNTIYF | TGTGCCAGCAGCGTAGGCGGGACTCTGGGCTCTGGAAACACCATATATTTT
. | 13 | TRBJ1-2 | TRBD1 | TRBV7-9 | CASSMTGDYGYTF | TGTGCCAGCAGCATGACAGGGGACTATGGCTACACCTTC
. | 13 | TRBJ1-1 | . | TRBV12-3/TRBV12-4 | CASSLVQHPEAFF | TGTGCCAGCAGTTTAGTACAGCACCCTGAAGCTTTCTTT
. | 11 | TRBJ1-1 | . | TRBV5-4 | CASSWGEVAFF | TGTGCCAGCAGCTGGGGGGAGGTGGCTTTCTTT
. | 15 | TRBJ1-2 | . | TRBV5-1 | CASSLGGTTNYGYTF | TGCGCCAGCAGCTTGGGTGGGACAACTAACTATGGCTACACCTTC
. | 14 | TRBJ2-3 | TRBD2 | TRBV6-5 | CASSYGGGTDTQYF | TGTGCCAGCAGTTACGGGGGGGGCACAGATACGCAGTATTTT
. | 17 | TRBJ2-2 | TRBD2 | TRBV10-3 | CAISENSGGASTGELFF | TGTGCCATCAGTGAAAATAGCGGGGGGGCAAGCACCGGGGAGCTGTTTTTT
. | 17 | TRBJ1-2 | TRBD1 | TRBV4-2 | CASSQEDRALYDYGYTF | TGTGCCAGCAGCCAGGAGGACAGGGCCCTCTATGACTATGGCTACACCTTC
. | 14 | TRBJ1-5 | . | TRBV10-3 | CAISGDVKSQPQHF | TGTGCCATCAGCGGAGATGTTAAGAGTCAGCCCCAGCATTTT
. | 13 | TRBJ2-5 | . | TRBV7-7 | CASSEGLRETQYF | TGTGCCAGCAGCGAGGGACTGAGAGAGACCCAGTACTTC
. | 18 | TRBJ2-3 | TRBD1 | TRBV19 | CASRARGRDRGSTDTQYF | TGTGCCAGTAGAGCTCGGGGACGGGACAGGGGTAGCACAGATACGCAGTATTTT
. | 13 | TRBJ1-6 | . | TRBV28 | CASSLSQNSPLHF | TGTGCCAGCAGTTTATCGCAGAATTCACCCCTCCACTTT
. | 13 | TRBJ1-1 | . | TRBV28 | CASSLLAAFTAFF | TGTGCCAGCAGTCTCCTAGCTGCGTTTACGGCTTTCTTT
. | 15 | TRBJ1-2 | TRBD1 | TRBV7-8 | CASSPTRDREYGYTF | TGTGCCAGCAGCCCGACGCGGGACAGGGAATATGGCTACACCTTC
. | 15 | TRBJ2-7 | TRBD1 | TRBV28 | CASRKLPGQEYEQYF | TGTGCCAGCAGGAAATTACCGGGACAGGAGTACGAGCAGTACTTC
. | 13 | TRBJ2-1 | TRBD1 | TRBV5-1 | CASSLGDRDEQFF | TGCGCCAGCAGCTTGGGGGACAGGGATGAGCAGTTCTTC
. | 19 | TRBJ2-1 | TRBD2 | TRBV11-3 | CASSLVWLAVAQPNNEQFF | TGTGCCAGCAGCTTAGTGTGGCTAGCGGTCGCGCAACCAAACAATGAGCAGTTCTTC
. | 15 | TRBJ2-5 | TRBD1 | TRBV5-1 | CASRGTGGFQETQYF | TGCGCCAGCAGGGGGACAGGGGGCTTTCAAGAGACCCAGTACTTC
. | 11 | TRBJ1-2 | TRBD1 | TRBV6-5 | CASRRDRVEFF | TGTGCCAGCAGGCGCGACAGGGTTGAGTTCTTC
. | 16 | TRBJ2-7 | . | TRBV6-2/TRBV6-3 | CASSSRSRDNPYEQYF | TGTGCCAGCAGTTCGCGATCCCGGGACAATCCCTACGAGCAGTACTTC
once | 15 | TRBJ1-4 | TRBD1 | TRBV28 | CASSPWTGPNEKLFF | TGTGCCAGCAGCCCATGGACAGGGCCTAATGAAAAACTGTTTTTT
. | 14 | TRBJ2-7 | TRBD2 | TRBV7-9 | CASSLRSGDYEQYF | TGTGCCAGCAGCTTACGTAGCGGGGACTACGAGCAGTACTTC
. | 15 | TRBJ1-4 | TRBD1 | TRBV19 | CASSGGQGAGEKLFF | TGTGCCAGTAGCGGGGGACAGGGGGCCGGTGAAAAACTGTTTTTT
. | 13 | TRBJ2-2 | . | TRBV11-3 | CASSLGGHGELFF | TGTGCCAGCAGCTTAGGGGGGCACGGGGAGCTGTTTTTT
. | 15 | TRBJ2-1 | . | TRBV28 | CASSLDSDSYNEQFF | TGTGCCAGCAGTTTAGACAGTGACTCCTACAATGAGCAGTTCTTC
few | 14 | TRBJ1-5 | TRBD1 | TRBV27 | CASSSDRQFQPQHF | TGTGCCAGCAGTTCGGACAGGCAGTTCCAGCCCCAGCATTTT
. | 15 | TRBJ2-5 | . | TRBV28 | CASSPQLGGQETQYF | TGTGCCAGCAGCCCCCAACTAGGGGGCCAAGAGACCCAGTACTTC
. | 17 | TRBJ2-1 | TRBD2 | TRBV11-2 | CASSTRVRSGGHNEQFF | TGTGCCAGCAGCACCCGGGTTCGGAGCGGGGGGCACAATGAGCAGTTCTTC
. | 15 | TRBJ2-7 | TRBD1 | TRBV5-1 | CASSGGTGGSYEQYF | TGCGCCAGCAGCGGCGGGACAGGGGGCTCCTACGAGCAGTACTTC
. | 17 | TRBJ1-5 | TRBD1 | TRBV15 | CATSTGQGTPFNQPQHF | TGTGCCACCAGCACCGGACAGGGGACCCCTTTTAATCAGCCCCAGCATTTT
. | 14 | TRBJ1-4 | TRBD1 | TRBV5-5 | CASSSDRVDEKLFF | TGTGCCAGCAGCTCGGACAGGGTGGATGAAAAACTGTTTTTT
. | 12 | TRBJ1-2 | . | TRBV28 | CASTPGDYGYTF | TGTGCCAGCACTCCAGGGGACTATGGCTACACCTTC
. | 16 | TRBJ2-1 | TRBD2 | TRBV11-2 | CASSLPLAGAYNEQFF | TGTGCCAGCAGCCTGCCTCTGGCGGGAGCGTACAATGAGCAGTTCTTC